The 25 T cell receptor beta chains below were found in one sample sequenced in a study of cytomegalovirus exposure and HLA in healthy donors (dated by TCRdb to between 2016 and 2019). Libraries were constructed by the immunoSEQ multiplex PCR assay. For the multiplex PCR, a mixture combining 60 forward primers for TCR Vbeta segments and 13 reverse primers for TCR Jbeta segments was used. Not all clones reach the TCRdb copy of this immuneACCESS table, which keeps in-frame sequences only. Checked studies attribute under half of the gap to unresolved V genes and leave the rest unexplained. In this sample the table shows around 140,000 clones, approximately 80% of which occur a single time. Around 2.4% of the sample goes to the ten largest clones. Sequenced: PBMCs. These receptors originate from a male donor in good health and CMV-seronegative.

This chain connects TRBV9 to TRBJ2-3; TRBD1 matches 12 bases. Unmatched junction bases numbered 8, after V lost 3 bases and J lost 3 bases. CDR1 and CDR2 from the germline V gene are SGDLS and YYNGEE. The CDR3 runs 17 residues. The CDR3 protein is CASSAEGQGAPTDTQYF. Here the CDR3 DNA reads TGTGCCAGCAGCGCCGAGGGACAGGGGGCTCCTACAGATACGCAGTATTTT.

The rearrangement links TRBV7-9 to TRBJ1-6; D might be TRBD1 (5 bases). V lost 0 bases, J lost 8 bases, and 11 bases lay in between. CDR1 is SEHNR, CDR2 FQNEAQ, per germline (reference sequence). This CDR3 has 15 amino acids. The CDR3 DNA is TGTGCCAGCAGCTTAGCGGTGGTAGGGGATTCACCCCTCCACTTT. Amino acids: CASSLAVVGDSPLHF.

The rearrangement uses TRBV4-3 and TRBJ2-1, with TRBD2 matching over 11 bases. The CDR3 has 17 residues. CDR1 and CDR2 (germline): LGHNA, YSLEER. J lost 7 bases, V lost 3 bases, and 11 bases had no gene match. The CDR3 protein is CASSHSLLAGGGNEQFF. CDR3 in DNA: TGCGCCAGCAGCCACTCCCTTCTAGCGGGAGGCGGAAATGAGCAGTTCTTC.

The CDR3 DNA sequence: TGTGCCATCAGTGCCTCGACACTTCTCTACGAGCAGTACTTC. Protein product: CAISASTLLYEQYF. The chain links TRBV10-3 to TRBJ2-7; D gene ambiguous. The V end lost 4 bases, the J end lost 3 bases, and 13 bases lay between the germline ends. The CDR3 totals 14 residues. Germline V gene lookup returns CDR1 ENHRY and CDR2 SYGVKD.

The chain carries TRBV19 and TRBJ1-1; D unclear. CDR3 length equals 13 residues. V lost 6 bases, J lost 1 base, and 9 bases lay in between. The germline V gene encodes CDR1 LNHDA and CDR2 SQIVND (reference sequence). Here the CDR3 reads CASSTAANTEAFF. The DNA of the CDR3 is TGTGCCAGTAGCACCGCGGCGAACACTGAAGCTTTCTTT.

This rearrangement joins TRBV10-3 to TRBJ2-2, with a tentative D call TRBD2 (5 bases). Germline V lookup: CDR1 ENHRY, CDR2 SYGVKD. Trimming shortened V by 4 bases and J by 5 bases, and 17 bases separated the two germline ends. CDR3 length: 16 residues. CDR3 region: CAISGRERVGTGELFF. CDR3 nucleotides: TGTGCCATCAGTGGACGGGAAAGGGTTGGGACCGGGGAGCTGTTTTTT.

The J gene is TRBJ1-5, the V gene TRBV7-9; TRBD1 agrees at 11 bases. With V trimmed by 5 bases and J by 6 bases, 6 bases remained unmatched. Germline values: CDR1 SEHNR, CDR2 FQNEAQ (reference sequence). This CDR3 is 15 amino acids long. The chain's CDR3 is CASSEGQGASQPQHF. DNA for the CDR3: TGTGCCAGCAGCGAAGGACAGGGGGCAAGTCAGCCCCAGCATTTT.

This clone was detected only once. The V call is TRBV11-2, the J call TRBJ2-1, with a possible D match to TRBD1 (5 bases). Germline V gene data show CDR1 as SGHAT and CDR2 as FQNNGV. The CDR3 extends over 12 amino acids. Trimming shortened V by 5 bases and J by 6 bases, and 8 bases separated the two germline ends. CDR3 nucleotide sequence: TGTGCCAGCAGCCAAGGGGTCAATGAGCAGTTCTTC. It codes for CASSQGVNEQFF.

This chain links TRBV6-6 with TRBJ1-2; 9 bases are a match to TRBD1. After removal of 6 bases from V and 6 bases from J, the junction contained 5 bases not matched to a gene. Germline loops: CDR1 MNHNY, CDR2 SVGAGI (reference sequence). This CDR3 comprises 13 residues. The CDR3 nucleotides read TGTGCCAGCAGGACTACAGGGGGCGATGGCTACACCTTC. It codes for CASRTTGGDGYTF.

CDR3 DNA sequence: TGTGCCAGCTCATCCGGGACAGGGGTAACCGGGGAGCTGTTTTTT. It codes for CASSSGTGVTGELFF. The rearrangement uses TRBV6-5 and TRBJ2-2; 10 bases align to TRBD1. V trimming: 8 bases; J trimming: 5 bases; junction bases outside the gene matches: 8. There are 15 residues in the CDR3. Germline CDR1 MNHEY, CDR2 SVGAGI.

The chain has TRBV5-6 and TRBJ2-2, with a tentative D call TRBD2 (6 bases). V lost 3 bases, J lost 3 bases, and 18 bases lay in between. CDR3 length equals 17 residues. CDR1 is SGHDT, CDR2 YYEEEE, per germline. CDR3 sequence: CASSSESGGWYTGELFF. The CDR3 DNA follows: TGTGCCAGCAGCTCTGAGAGTGGAGGGTGGTACACCGGGGAGCTGTTTTTT.

The J gene is TRBJ1-2, the V gene TRBV2; 10 bases align to TRBD1. V gave up 6 bases and J gave up 3 bases; unmatched junction bases: 4. Germline V gives CDR1 SNHLY, CDR2 FYNNEI. This CDR3 spans 14 amino acids. This CDR3 reads CASSPTGGDYGYTF. The DNA of the CDR3 is TGTGCCAGCAGCCCGACAGGGGGCGACTATGGCTACACCTTC.

V usage is TRBV7-9 and J usage is TRBJ1-2; TRBD1 matches 7 bases. The CDR3 runs 12 residues. V lost 5 bases and J lost 7; bases outside the gene matches: 4. Germline CDR1 SEHNR, CDR2 FQNEAQ (reference sequence). The CDR3 nucleotides read TGTGCCAGCAGCCTCGGACAGGTTGGCTACACCTTC. Protein: CASSLGQVGYTF.

The chain combines TRBV9 with TRBJ1-4; D ambiguous. V was clipped by 2 bases and J by 4 bases, with 18 bases between them. The CDR3 loop spans 17 amino acids. Germline CDR1 SGDLS, CDR2 YYNGEE. The CDR3 region has the DNA TGTGCCAGCAGCGTGAGACCCAAAGGAGAGGGTAATGAAAAACTGTTTTTT. Its protein product is CASSVRPKGEGNEKLFF.

This clone was counted only a few times. The chain uses TRBV4-3 and TRBJ1-2; D ambiguous. Germline V gives CDR1 LGHNA, CDR2 YSLEER. The CDR3 is 14 residues long. The V end lost 0 bases, the J end lost 6 bases, and 11 bases lay between the germline ends. The CDR3 DNA sequence: TGCGCCAGCAGCCAAGACCCGGGGAGGAATGGCTACACCTTC. Translated, it gives CASSQDPGRNGYTF.

The chain has TRBV28 and TRBJ2-2, with TRBD1 matching 8 bases. Germline V gene sequence: CDR1 MDHEN, CDR2 SYDVKM. The CDR3 sequence is 17 residues long. V lost 5 bases, J lost 3 bases, and 11 bases stayed unmatched. The DNA for the CDR3 is TGTGCCAGCAGTGTGGGACAGGAAAGCGGGTACACCGGGGAGCTGTTTTTT. The encoded protein is CASSVGQESGYTGELFF.

The rearrangement joins TRBV7-9 to TRBJ2-1, with 9 bases matching TRBD1. CDR1 is SEHNR and CDR2 is FQNEAQ in the germline V gene (reference sequence). With 6 bases clipped from V and 9 bases from J, the junction kept 12 bases outside the gene matches. The CDR3 covers 15 residues. The CDR3 region is CASRRTGGASGEQFF. In nucleotides, the CDR3 is TGTGCCAGCAGACGCACAGGGGGCGCTTCAGGTGAGCAGTTCTTC.

The chain combines TRBV18 with TRBJ2-5, with TRBD1 identical over 7 bases. Germline CDR1 KGHSH, CDR2 LQKENI. This CDR3 comprises 16 residues. Unmatched junction bases numbered 9, after V lost 3 bases and J lost 2 bases. CDR3: CASSPLQGQTQETQYF. CDR3 sequence (DNA): TGTGCCAGCTCACCCTTACAGGGACAGACACAAGAGACCCAGTACTTC.

The chain uses TRBV28 and TRBJ2-1, with D tentatively TRBD2 (6 bases). Germline CDR1 and CDR2: MDHEN and SYDVKM. Trimming stripped 7 bases from V and 7 bases from J, with 14 bases between. The CDR3 has 13 residues. CDR3 nucleotide sequence: TGTGCCAGCATAGCCGGGACTGAAAATGAGCAGTTCTTC. It specifies CASIAGTENEQFF.

The chain is built from TRBV25-1 and TRBJ2-7; D remains unclear. Looked up from germline, CDR1 is MGHDK and CDR2 is SYGVNS. Trimming took off 2 bases at V and 0 bases at J, with 2 bases between the two ends. The CDR3 totals 12 residues. The CDR3 spells CASSELSYEQYF. CDR3 bases: TGTGCCAGCAGTGAACTCTCCTACGAGCAGTACTTC.

This clone appeared once. V and J are TRBV20-1 and TRBJ1-3; D unresolved. This CDR3 comprises 11 residues. The germline CDR1 and CDR2 sequences are DFQATT and SNEGSKA (reference sequence). For the CDR3, the DNA is TGCAGGGGAGACGAGAGAAACACCATATATTTT. Protein: CRGDERNTIYF.

In DNA form, the CDR3 reads TGTGCCTGGAGTGTAGGGCAGGGGGCTGGGCCCCAGCATTTT. This encodes CAWSVGQGAGPQHF. This chain joins TRBV30 and TRBJ1-5; 8 nucleotides align to TRBD1. This CDR3 region has 14 residues. Germline trimming cut 0 bases from V and 9 bases from J; bases unmatched to any gene: 7. Germline CDR1 is GTSNPN and CDR2 is SVGIG (reference sequence). The variable domain in full, with the rest retrieved from reference TRBV30 and TRBJ1-5, is SQTIHQWPATLVQPVGSPLSLECTVEGTSNPNLYWYRQAAGRGLQLLFYSVGIGQISSEVPQNLSASRPQDRQFILSSKKLLLSDSGFYLCAWSVGQGAGPQHFGDGTRLSIL.

In nucleotides, the CDR3 is TGTGCCTGGAGTGGGCTAGCGGGGGGAATCTACAATGAGCAGTTCTTC. Protein product: CAWSGLAGGIYNEQFF. This chain uses TRBV30 with TRBJ2-1; the match to TRBD2 covers 11 bases. Unmatched junction bases numbered 5, after V lost 1 base and J lost 3 bases. CDR1 and CDR2 from the germline V gene are GTSNPN and SVGIG (reference sequence). The CDR3 extends over 16 amino acids.

This sequence joins TRBV5-4 and TRBJ2-2, with D perhaps matching TRBD2 (6 bases). With 3 bases removed from V and 0 bases from J, the gap between germline ends came to 12 bases. CDR1 is SGHNT and CDR2 is YYREEE in the germline V gene (reference sequence). The CDR3 spans 16 residues. The DNA for the CDR3 is TGTGCCAGCAGCTCGCCGCGCGGGGCGAACACCGGGGAGCTGTTTTTT. Residues: CASSSPRGANTGELFF.

The gene calls are TRBV27 and TRBJ2-3; unclear D gene. Trimming removed 5 bases from V and 11 bases from J, with 14 bases in between. The CDR3 loop spans 12 amino acids. Germline lookup yields CDR1 MNHEY and CDR2 SMNVEV (reference sequence). The CDR3 DNA reads as TGTGCCAGCAGTCCCCCCTCCACTGTGCAGTATTTT. Its protein product is CASSPPSTVQYF.